The rows below give T cell receptor beta chains drawn from one sample of a study of CD8 T cells in Susac syndrome. Via MiXCR, TCRdb re-called the immunoSEQ multiplex PCR reads, giving one row per CDR3 protein. The sample lists roughly 130,000 distinct CDR3 sequences; over 90% were seen once. The sequencing sample was made of CD4+ T cells from PBMCs. These receptors all come from a human donor in good health. Each CDR3 is given with its conserved first and last residue. Each record gives: V gene, D gene, J gene, CDR3 length, clone size, CDR3 DNA, CDR3 protein. The D gene is left open where the match is weak. Only part of the rows carry a size: once, few, many, or a class if the clone is expanded.

V gene: TRBV3-1
D gene: NA
J gene: TRBJ1-3
CDR3 length: 13
clone size: NA
CDR3 DNA: TGTGCCAGCAGCCAAGTCTCTGGAAACACCATATATTTT
CDR3 protein: CASSQVSGNTIYF

V gene: TRBV27
D gene: NA
J gene: TRBJ1-1
CDR3 length: 14
clone size: once
CDR3 DNA: TGTGCCAGCAGTTTTCGGGGCTGGGGCACTGAAGCTTTCTTT
CDR3 protein: CASSFRGWGTEAFF

V gene: TRBV3-1
D gene: NA
J gene: TRBJ2-3
CDR3 length: 15
clone size: NA
CDR3 DNA: TGTGCCAGCAGCCAAGAAAAGGGACGCACAGATACGCAGTATTTT
CDR3 protein: CASSQEKGRTDTQYF

V gene: TRBV20-1
D gene: NA
J gene: TRBJ2-7
CDR3 length: 13
clone size: NA
CDR3 DNA: TGCAGTGCTTCGGTCCCAAGCTCCTACGAGCAGTACTTC
CDR3 protein: CSASVPSSYEQYF

V gene: TRBV7-2
D gene: TRBD1
J gene: TRBJ2-1
CDR3 length: 14
clone size: NA
CDR3 DNA: TGTGCCAGCAGTCCCCGGACAGGTAACAATGAGCAGTTCTTC
CDR3 protein: CASSPRTGNNEQFF

V gene: TRBV3-1
D gene: NA
J gene: TRBJ2-7
CDR3 length: 15
clone size: NA
CDR3 DNA: TGTGCCAGCAGCCAAGTATGGGGAAGTGGCTACGAGCAGTACTTC
CDR3 protein: CASSQVWGSGYEQYF

V gene: TRBV30
D gene: TRBD1
J gene: TRBJ1-2
CDR3 length: 13
clone size: NA
CDR3 DNA: TGTGCCTGGAGTCAGGACAGGCCCTATGGCTACACCTTC
CDR3 protein: CAWSQDRPYGYTF

V gene: TRBV29-1
D gene: NA
J gene: TRBJ1-3
CDR3 length: 13
clone size: NA
CDR3 DNA: TGCAGCGCCGGGGGGCAGGGCGGCGGCACCATATATTTT
CDR3 protein: CSAGGQGGGTIYF

V gene: TRBV29-1
D gene: TRBD2
J gene: TRBJ2-3
CDR3 length: 19
clone size: NA
CDR3 DNA: TGCAGCGCGCCGCCGGGACTAGCGGGAGGTACCCAAAACACAGATACGCAGTATTTT
CDR3 protein: CSAPPGLAGGTQNTDTQYF

V gene: TRBV7-2
D gene: TRBD1
J gene: TRBJ2-5
CDR3 length: 14
clone size: few
CDR3 DNA: TGTGCCAGCAGCCCGGGACAGGGGAGGGAGACCCAGTACTTC
CDR3 protein: CASSPGQGRETQYF

V gene: TRBV5-1
D gene: NA
J gene: TRBJ2-7
CDR3 length: 12
clone size: NA
CDR3 DNA: TGTGCCAGCAGCTTAGAGCTGGGAGAGCAGTACTTC
CDR3 protein: CASSLELGEQYF

V gene: TRBV6-5
D gene: NA
J gene: TRBJ2-1
CDR3 length: 14
clone size: NA
CDR3 DNA: TGTGCCAGCAGGCGCACGGGGGAATACAATGAGCAGTTCTTC
CDR3 protein: CASRRTGEYNEQFF

V gene: TRBV28
D gene: NA
J gene: TRBJ2-7
CDR3 length: 14
clone size: once
CDR3 DNA: TGTGCCAGCACCCCACCGGGACAAGCCTACGAGCAGTACTTC
CDR3 protein: CASTPPGQAYEQYF

V gene: TRBV5-1
D gene: TRBD2
J gene: TRBJ2-1
CDR3 length: 15
clone size: NA
CDR3 DNA: TGCGCCAGCAGCAACATTAGCGGGAGCGGCAATGAGCAGTTCTTC
CDR3 protein: CASSNISGSGNEQFF

V gene: TRBV20-1
D gene: NA
J gene: TRBJ2-1
CDR3 length: 15
clone size: NA
CDR3 DNA: TGCAGTGCTAGAGCCCCTAGGAGCTCCTACAATGAGCAGTTCTTC
CDR3 protein: CSARAPRSSYNEQFF

V gene: TRBV12-3/TRBV12-4
D gene: NA
J gene: TRBJ2-1
CDR3 length: 13
clone size: NA
CDR3 DNA: TGTGCCAGCAGTTTCCGCGGGGACAATGAGCAGTTCTTC
CDR3 protein: CASSFRGDNEQFF

V gene: TRBV13
D gene: NA
J gene: TRBJ2-7
CDR3 length: 12
clone size: NA
CDR3 DNA: TGTGCCAGCGGACACAGCTCCTACGAGCAGTACTTC
CDR3 protein: CASGHSSYEQYF

V gene: TRBV4-2
D gene: NA
J gene: TRBJ2-3
CDR3 length: 15
clone size: NA
CDR3 DNA: TGTGCCAGCAGCCAAGATACAGACTCCTTAGATACGCAGTATTTT
CDR3 protein: CASSQDTDSLDTQYF

V gene: TRBV5-1
D gene: TRBD2
J gene: TRBJ2-3
CDR3 length: 16
clone size: NA
CDR3 DNA: TGCGCCAGCAGCTTCGGACTAGCGGGAAGCACAGATACGCAGTATTTT
CDR3 protein: CASSFGLAGSTDTQYF

V gene: TRBV19
D gene: NA
J gene: TRBJ2-3
CDR3 length: 15
clone size: NA
CDR3 DNA: TGTGCCAGTAGTCGACGACAGGCGAGCACAGATACGCAGTATTTT
CDR3 protein: CASSRRQASTDTQYF

V gene: TRBV12-3/TRBV12-4
D gene: TRBD2
J gene: TRBJ2-7
CDR3 length: 14
clone size: NA
CDR3 DNA: TGTGCCAGCATCCTAGGCGGGAGACTCGACGAGCAGTACTTC
CDR3 protein: CASILGGRLDEQYF

V gene: TRBV30
D gene: TRBD2
J gene: TRBJ2-1
CDR3 length: 17
clone size: NA
CDR3 DNA: TGTGCCTGGAGTGTAGCGAGGACTAGCGGCATTTACAATGAGCAGTTCTTC
CDR3 protein: CAWSVARTSGIYNEQFF

V gene: TRBV7-9
D gene: TRBD2
J gene: TRBJ2-3
CDR3 length: 16
clone size: NA
CDR3 DNA: TGTGCCAGCAGCGCAACTAGCGGGGTCGGGTCAGATACGCAGTATTTT
CDR3 protein: CASSATSGVGSDTQYF

V gene: TRBV3-1
D gene: NA
J gene: TRBJ2-7
CDR3 length: 12
clone size: once
CDR3 DNA: TGTGCCAGCAGCCAAACCAACTACGAGCAGTACTTC
CDR3 protein: CASSQTNYEQYF

V gene: TRBV27
D gene: NA
J gene: TRBJ2-2
CDR3 length: 14
clone size: NA
CDR3 DNA: TGTGCCAGCAGCTGGGACCAATCAACCGGGGAGCTGTTTTTT
CDR3 protein: CASSWDQSTGELFF

V gene: TRBV20-1
D gene: TRBD2
J gene: TRBJ2-1
CDR3 length: 15
clone size: NA
CDR3 DNA: TGCAGTGCTAAGACTAGCGGGAGGGCCGGGGATGAGCAGTTCTTC
CDR3 protein: CSAKTSGRAGDEQFF

V gene: TRBV29-1
D gene: TRBD2
J gene: TRBJ2-3
CDR3 length: 14
clone size: NA
CDR3 DNA: TGCAGCGTCTCTAGCGGGTCTAGCACAGATACGCAGTATTTT
CDR3 protein: CSVSSGSSTDTQYF

V gene: TRBV5-1
D gene: NA
J gene: TRBJ2-6
CDR3 length: 16
clone size: once
CDR3 DNA: TGCGCCAGCAGCCCGACCGTTGGGTCTGGGGCCAACGTCCTGACTTTC
CDR3 protein: CASSPTVGSGANVLTF

V gene: TRBV6-1
D gene: NA
J gene: TRBJ2-2
CDR3 length: 13
clone size: NA
CDR3 DNA: TGTGCCAGCAGTGCCATGGGGGGCGGGGAGCTGTTTTTT
CDR3 protein: CASSAMGGGELFF

V gene: TRBV7-9
D gene: NA
J gene: TRBJ2-6
CDR3 length: 16
clone size: NA
CDR3 DNA: TGTGCCAGCAGCCCACGAGCCGGCTCTGGGGCCAACGTCCTGACTTTC
CDR3 protein: CASSPRAGSGANVLTF

V gene: TRBV27
D gene: NA
J gene: TRBJ1-2
CDR3 length: 15
clone size: NA
CDR3 DNA: TGTGCCAGCAGTTTGGTTCCGGGGAAAGTTAATGGCTACACCTTC
CDR3 protein: CASSLVPGKVNGYTF

V gene: TRBV5-1
D gene: NA
J gene: TRBJ1-3
CDR3 length: 15
clone size: NA
CDR3 DNA: TGCGCCAGCAGCTTTTCCCTTCGAGGAGGAAACACCATATATTTT
CDR3 protein: CASSFSLRGGNTIYF

V gene: TRBV6-5
D gene: TRBD1
J gene: TRBJ2-7
CDR3 length: 12
clone size: NA
CDR3 DNA: TGTGCCAGCAGCCCAGACAGGGTGGGACAGTACTTC
CDR3 protein: CASSPDRVGQYF

V gene: TRBV27
D gene: TRBD2
J gene: TRBJ2-2
CDR3 length: 15
clone size: NA
CDR3 DNA: TGTGCCAGCAGTACAGCGGGAGGGAACACCGGGGAGCTGTTTTTT
CDR3 protein: CASSTAGGNTGELFF

V gene: TRBV16
D gene: NA
J gene: TRBJ1-2
CDR3 length: 15
clone size: NA
CDR3 DNA: TGTGCCAGCAGCCAATCGGTGCAGCAGGACTATGGCTACACCTTC
CDR3 protein: CASSQSVQQDYGYTF

V gene: TRBV29-1
D gene: TRBD2
J gene: TRBJ2-1
CDR3 length: 13
clone size: once
CDR3 DNA: TGCAGCGGCCGGCGGGAGGGGGTCAATGAGCAGTTCTTC
CDR3 protein: CSGRREGVNEQFF

V gene: TRBV20-1
D gene: NA
J gene: TRBJ1-5
CDR3 length: 14
clone size: NA
CDR3 DNA: TGCAGTGCCCTTCGGGGGAGAGGCAATCAGCCCCAGCATTTT
CDR3 protein: CSALRGRGNQPQHF

V gene: TRBV10-3
D gene: NA
J gene: TRBJ2-5
CDR3 length: 11
clone size: NA
CDR3 DNA: TGTGCCATCAGTGGTGGAGAGACCCAGTACTTC
CDR3 protein: CAISGGETQYF

V gene: TRBV12-3/TRBV12-4
D gene: NA
J gene: TRBJ2-5
CDR3 length: 13
clone size: NA
CDR3 DNA: TGTGCCAGCAGTTTAGGTCCGCCAGAGACCCAGTACTTC
CDR3 protein: CASSLGPPETQYF

V gene: TRBV28
D gene: NA
J gene: TRBJ1-5
CDR3 length: 16
clone size: NA
CDR3 DNA: TGTGCCAGCAGCTCCCAAGGAGCAGGAGAAAATCAGCCCCAGCATTTT
CDR3 protein: CASSSQGAGENQPQHF

V gene: TRBV7-2
D gene: TRBD2
J gene: TRBJ2-1
CDR3 length: 15
clone size: NA
CDR3 DNA: TGTGCCAGCAGTTTGGCGGGCGGGAGAGGGAATGAGCAGTTCTTC
CDR3 protein: CASSLAGGRGNEQFF

V gene: TRBV2
D gene: TRBD2
J gene: TRBJ2-4
CDR3 length: 15
clone size: NA
CDR3 DNA: TGTGCCAGCAGTTGGGGGACTAGCGGGGGGAACATTCAGTACTTC
CDR3 protein: CASSWGTSGGNIQYF

V gene: TRBV20-1
D gene: NA
J gene: TRBJ2-3
CDR3 length: 11
clone size: NA
CDR3 DNA: TGCAGTGCTACCGATGGGAGGATCCAGTATTTT
CDR3 protein: CSATDGRIQYF

V gene: TRBV11-2
D gene: NA
J gene: TRBJ2-3
CDR3 length: 13
clone size: NA
CDR3 DNA: TGTGCCAGCAGATTAGGAGTTGCAGATACGCAGTATTTT
CDR3 protein: CASRLGVADTQYF

V gene: TRBV18
D gene: NA
J gene: TRBJ2-1
CDR3 length: 14
clone size: NA
CDR3 DNA: TGTGCCAGCTCACCAGGACTGAAAAGCGATGAGCAGTTCTTC
CDR3 protein: CASSPGLKSDEQFF

V gene: TRBV28
D gene: TRBD1
J gene: TRBJ2-5
CDR3 length: 16
clone size: NA
CDR3 DNA: TGTGCCAGCAGGAAACTCCGGACAGGGGGGGAAGAGACCCAGTACTTC
CDR3 protein: CASRKLRTGGEETQYF

V gene: TRBV7-2
D gene: NA
J gene: TRBJ1-1
CDR3 length: 13
clone size: NA
CDR3 DNA: TGTGCCAGCAGATCGACCCTGAACACTGAAGCTTTCTTT
CDR3 protein: CASRSTLNTEAFF

V gene: TRBV12-3/TRBV12-4
D gene: NA
J gene: TRBJ2-7
CDR3 length: 11
clone size: NA
CDR3 DNA: TGTGCCAGCAGTCCCCGTGGAGAGCAGTACTTC
CDR3 protein: CASSPRGEQYF

V gene: TRBV27
D gene: NA
J gene: TRBJ2-1
CDR3 length: 14
clone size: NA
CDR3 DNA: TGTGCCAGCAGTTTATCTGGGCAGGGGTGGGAGCAGTTCTTC
CDR3 protein: CASSLSGQGWEQFF

V gene: TRBV30
D gene: TRBD1
J gene: TRBJ2-7
CDR3 length: 14
clone size: NA
CDR3 DNA: TGTGCCTGGAGTGGGGACAGGGGCTCCTACGAGCAGTACTTC
CDR3 protein: CAWSGDRGSYEQYF

V gene: TRBV7-2
D gene: NA
J gene: TRBJ2-5
CDR3 length: 14
clone size: NA
CDR3 DNA: TGTGCCAGCAGCTCGGGGAGTAGGGTGGAGACCCAGTACTTC
CDR3 protein: CASSSGSRVETQYF